This T cell receptor beta chain was recovered during a study of PD-1 blockade in classical Hodgkin lymphoma. Study-wide results and limits: Anyone who began nivolumab under 1 year after ASCT was excluded. By C4D1, diversity of CD4+ TCRs had risen significantly, whereas that of CD8+ TCRs had not. Relative to healthy donors, newly diagnosed patients reportedly had lower baseline TCR diversity, which was reported as lower still in relapsed/refractory patients.

Trimming pared 8 bases from V and 1 base from J, leaving 17 bases between. The CDR3 loop spans 15 amino acids. Per germline, CDR1 MNHEY and CDR2 SMNVEV (reference sequence). Clones were read by immunoSEQ multiplex PCR, and TCRdb kept only the in-frame ones, dropping some. The table lists some 93,000 clones, 80% to 95% of them singletons, with roughly 2.8% in the top ten. Points on this clone: The antigen is unknown.

All patients experienced relapse after autologous stem cell transplantation, and brentuximab vedotin exposure was variable. Complete response, partial response or progressive disease constituted the best response categories observed. The TCR was taken from a human donor with classical Hodgkin lymphoma. The chain links TRBV27 to TRBJ1-1; D may be TRBD1 (5 bases). Sequencing was performed on peripheral blood mononuclear cells (PBMCs), taken at baseline. The CDR3 DNA reads TGTGCCAGCTGGGGGGGGTACTCTGGGAACACTGAAGCTTTCTTT. Protein sequence: CASWGGYSGNTEAFF.